A single sample is the source of the 15 T cell receptor beta chains below, sequenced in a study of T cell repertoires in cytomegalovirus infection. Their recognized antigens are unknown. One entry per CDR3 protein, called by TCRdb with MiXCR from the reads. The table shows some 940,000 distinct CDR3 sequences, with under 40% occurring only once. Sequences were derived from cultured CD8+ T cells from PBMCs, sampled from culture after CMV antigen stimulation. These receptors came from a human donor in good health (CMV status not recorded). Some clones in this sample may be carry-over from other donors' samples.

The rearrangement links TRBV12-5 to TRBJ2-2; D gene uncertain. Trimming left V 4 bases short and J 4 bases short, with 7 bases between. Germline V gene sequence: CDR1 LGHNT, CDR2 FRNRAP. The CDR3 length is 13 residues. The CDR3 DNA reads TGTGCTAGTGGTTCCCCTTTCACCGGGGAGCTGTTTTTT. Translated, it gives CASGSPFTGELFF.

This clonotype was detected a few times. The V gene is TRBV10-3, the J gene TRBJ2-3, with TRBD2 identical over 8 bases. The CDR3 extends over 15 amino acids. Germline V gives CDR1 ENHRY, CDR2 SYGVKD. Germline trimming cut 9 bases from V and 6 bases from J; bases unmatched to any gene: 14. CDR3 sequence (DNA): TGTGCCATTAAGGAGGCGGGGGGTCCCCCCGATACGCAGTATTTT. This gives the protein CAIKEAGGPPDTQYF.

This clonotype was seen once. The rearrangement joins TRBV4-3 to TRBJ2-5, with D hard to call. From germline, CDR1 is LGHNA and CDR2 YSLEER. Between the trimmed V and J ends, which lost 0 bases and 4 bases, there was a span of 12 bases. The CDR3 has 15 amino acids. CDR3 bases: TGCGCCAGCAGCCAAGAAGGGCTACTGGGAGAGACCCAGTACTTC. Its translation is CASSQEGLLGETQYF.

This chain's CDR3 is CASRSVTFSGANVLTF. The CDR3 region has the DNA TGTGCCAGCAGGTCAGTGACTTTCTCTGGGGCCAACGTCCTGACTTTC. The J gene is TRBJ2-6, the V gene TRBV12-3 or TRBV12-4; the D is unclear. Deletions cut 6 bases from V and 0 bases from J, with 12 bases between. The CDR3 spans 16 residues.

This clonotype was observed a few times. This sequence joins TRBV7-9 and TRBJ2-5; 14 bases agree with TRBD2. CDR3 length equals 17 residues. Germline CDR1 is SEHNR and CDR2 is FQNEAQ (reference sequence). V gave up 1 base and J gave up 5 bases; unmatched junction bases: 6. The CDR3 region has the DNA TGTGCCAGCAGCTTAGAGAGACTAGCGGGGGGGAAGGAGACCCAGTACTTC. Protein product: CASSLERLAGGKETQYF.

In this sample, this clonotype turned up a few times. The chain combines TRBV7-6 with TRBJ2-3, with D perhaps TRBD2 (6 bases). Germline V lookup: CDR1 SGHVS, CDR2 FNYEAQ. Trimming took off 4 bases at V and 5 bases at J, with 13 bases between the two ends. There are 14 residues in the CDR3. The CDR3: CASSSLALGDTQYF. DNA of the CDR3: TGTGCCAGCAGCTCACTAGCTCTCGGAGATACGCAGTATTTT. The entire variable domain, with the rest obtained from reference TRBV7-6 and TRBJ2-3, is as follows: GAGVSQSPRYKVTKRGQDVALRCDPISGHVSLYWYRQALGQGPEFLTYFNYEAQQDKSGLPNDRFSAERPEGSISTLTIQRTEQRDSAMYRCASSSLALGDTQYFGPGTRLTVL.

In this sample, this clonotype turned up a few times. The gene calls are TRBV7-6 and TRBJ1-1; D is uncertain. The CDR3 loop spans 13 amino acids. Germline CDR1 reads SGHVS; CDR2 reads FNYEAQ. Trimming stripped 2 bases from V and 6 bases from J, with 10 bases between. The chain's CDR3 is CASSLKSTAEAFF. The DNA for the CDR3 is TGTGCCAGCAGCTTAAAGAGCACCGCTGAAGCTTTCTTT. Full variable domain (missing parts from reference TRBV7-6 and TRBJ1-1): GAGVSQSPRYKVTKRGQDVALRCDPISGHVSLYWYRQALGQGPEFLTYFNYEAQQDKSGLPNDRFSAERPEGSISTLTIQRTEQRDSAMYRCASSLKSTAEAFFGQGTRLTVV.

This clonotype came up many times. The chain employs TRBV7-6 and TRBJ1-1, with D perhaps matching TRBD1 (6 bases). CDR1 SGHVS and CDR2 FNYEAQ come from the germline V gene. The CDR3 runs 16 residues. The germline V and J ends were trimmed by 0 bases and 5 bases, with 16 bases remaining between them. Here the CDR3 reads CASSLAGWGAGTEAFF. The DNA for the CDR3 is TGTGCCAGCAGCTTAGCCGGATGGGGGGCAGGGACTGAAGCTTTCTTT. Together with reference TRBV7-6 and TRBJ1-1, the CDR3 gives the full variable domain: GAGVSQSPRYKVTKRGQDVALRCDPISGHVSLYWYRQALGQGPEFLTYFNYEAQQDKSGLPNDRFSAERPEGSISTLTIQRTEQRDSAMYRCASSLAGWGAGTEAFFGQGTRLTVV.

The chain employs TRBV7-8 and TRBJ2-7; 10 bases match TRBD2. The V gene end was trimmed by 1 base and the J gene end by 0 bases; junction bases not matched to a gene: 6. Looked up from germline, CDR1 is SGHVS and CDR2 is FQNEAQ. The CDR3 has 17 amino acids. CDR3 in amino acids: CASSLVTSGAPSYEQYF. In DNA, the CDR3 is TGTGCCAGCAGCTTAGTAACTAGCGGGGCCCCCTCCTACGAGCAGTACTTC. Full variable domain (remainder filled in from reference TRBV7-8 and TRBJ2-7): GAGVSQSPRYKVAKRGQDVALRCDPISGHVSLFWYQQALGQGPEFLTYFQNEAQLDKSGLPSDRFFAERPEGSVSTLKIQRTQQEDSAVYLCASSLVTSGAPSYEQYFGPGTRLTVT.

This clonotype came up a few times. The genes are TRBV27 and TRBJ2-1; 9 bases are a match to TRBD1. Germline V lookup: CDR1 MNHEY, CDR2 SMNVEV (reference sequence). The V gene end was trimmed by 8 bases and the J gene end by 3 bases; junction bases not matched to a gene: 5. This CDR3 contains 14 residues. The CDR3 spells CASCRQGGYNEQFF. As DNA, the CDR3 is TGTGCCAGCTGCCGACAGGGGGGCTACAATGAGCAGTTCTTC.

Only a few counts were recorded for this clonotype. V usage is TRBV2 and J usage is TRBJ1-2; perhaps TRBD1 as D (5 bases). CDR3 length equals 11 residues. V was clipped by 8 bases and J by 4 bases, with 8 bases between them. The V gene's germline CDR1 is SNHLY and CDR2 FYNNEI. CDR3 sequence: CASPDSYGYTF. As DNA, the CDR3 is TGTGCCAGCCCTGACAGCTATGGCTACACCTTC.

Regarding this clonotype: The germline gene is not matched at one end of the junction; a read error may be the cause. The rearrangement joins TRBV6-4 to TRBJ2-1, with D perhaps TRBD1 or TRBD2 (5 bases each). From germline, CDR1 is MRHNA and CDR2 SNTAGT. The CDR3 totals 15 residues. The DNA of the CDR3 is TGTGTCAGCAGTGACCTGGGACGGGCCAACAATGAGCAGTTCTTC. This translates into CVSSDLGRANNEQFF.

The chain links TRBV6-6 to TRBJ2-3; 11 bases agree with TRBD2. Per the germline V gene, CDR1 is MNHNY and CDR2 is SVGAGI (reference sequence). CDR3 size: 15 residues. V was pared by 6 bases and J by 6 bases, with 8 bases of the junction left unmatched. The DNA for the CDR3 is TGTGCCAGCAGCCCACTAGCGGGGGCGGGGGATACGCAGTATTTT. Translated, it gives CASSPLAGAGDTQYF.

This clonotype has more than one count but fewer than ten. V is TRBV27 and J is TRBJ2-3; 8 bases are shared with TRBD1. The CDR3 is made up of 15 amino acids. The V gene's germline CDR1 is MNHEY and CDR2 SMNVEV (reference sequence). Trimming at V came to 0 bases and at J to 1 base, leaving 0 bases not matched to a gene. In DNA, the CDR3 is TGTGCCAGCAGTTTATCGACAGGGGGCACAGATACGCAGTATTTT. Translation: CASSLSTGGTDTQYF.

This clonotype was detected only a few times. In DNA, the CDR3 is TGTGCCAGCAGTTTGATGGCCAGGGGACGGTACACCGGGGAGCTGTTTTTT. It is translated as CASSLMARGRYTGELFF. V usage is TRBV27 and J usage is TRBJ2-2; possibly TRBD1 for D (6 bases). The V end was cut by 3 bases, the J end by 3 bases, with 17 bases between. Germline lookup yields CDR1 MNHEY and CDR2 SMNVEV (reference sequence). There are 17 residues in the CDR3.